What follows are 15 T cell receptor beta chains derived from one specimen sequenced in a study of T cell responses to AZD1222 COVID-19 vaccine. Produced via immunoSEQ multiplex PCR; TCRdb's table is partial and in-frame only. The table includes 110,000 to 150,000 clones, 75% to 90% detected once. Material: peripheral blood, obtained on day 0 of AZD1222 vaccination. The receptor set was obtained from an adult in good health.

V usage is TRBV2 and J usage is TRBJ2-5; 10 bases match TRBD2. Germline V gene data show CDR1 as SNHLY and CDR2 as FYNNEI. The length of the CDR3 is 15 residues. V gave up 2 bases and J gave up 3 bases; unmatched junction bases: 3. The DNA for the CDR3 is TGTGCCAGCAGTGAAAGGACTAGCGGAGAAGAGACCCAGTACTTC. Translated, it gives CASSERTSGEETQYF.

This chain connects TRBV4-2 to TRBJ1-3, with D perhaps matching TRBD1 (6 bases). The CDR3 extends over 16 amino acids. CDR1 is LGHNA and CDR2 is YNFKEQ in the germline V gene. The V gene lost 0 bases and the J gene lost 1 base, with 10 bases spanning the gap. The CDR3 region has the DNA TGTGCCAGCAGCCAAGAAGGGGGGGCTTCTGGAAACACCATATATTTT. As protein: CASSQEGGASGNTIYF.

The DNA for the CDR3 is TGTGCCAGCAGCTTTGGGACGGGGAATTCACCCCTCCACTTT. Translated, it gives CASSFGTGNSPLHF. J is TRBJ1-6 and V is TRBV7-9, with D tentatively TRBD1 (5 bases). This CDR3 spans 14 amino acids. Germline CDR1 SEHNR, CDR2 FQNEAQ (reference sequence). Trimming removed 3 bases from V and 7 bases from J, with 10 bases in between. The entire variable domain, with the rest obtained from reference TRBV7-9 and TRBJ1-6, is as follows: DTGVSQNPRHKITKRGQNVTFRCDPISEHNRLYWYRQTLGQGPEFLTYFQNEAQLEKSRLLSDRFSAERPKGSFSTLEIQRTEQGDSAMYLCASSFGTGNSPLHFGNGTRLTVT.

This chain connects TRBV9 to TRBJ2-1; D may correspond to TRBD1 or TRBD2 (6 bases each). The germline gives CDR1 SGDLS, CDR2 YYNGEE. V lost 3 bases, J lost 4 bases, and 11 bases lay in between. This CDR3 is built from 14 residues. The chain's CDR3 is CASSGGARYNEQFF. The DNA of the CDR3 is TGTGCCAGCAGCGGGGGGGCGAGGTACAATGAGCAGTTCTTC.

The rearrangement links TRBV15 to TRBJ1-3; D is ambiguous. V was cut by 2 bases and J by 10 bases, with 15 bases left in between. This CDR3 is 14 amino acids long. Germline V lookup: CDR1 LNHNV, CDR2 YYDKDF (reference sequence). CDR3: CATSRLAVVGTIYF. In DNA form, the CDR3 reads TGTGCCACCAGCAGATTGGCCGTGGTAGGAACCATATATTTT.

The genes are TRBV12-3 or TRBV12-4 and TRBJ2-7; D unresolved. Trimming pared 3 bases from V and 3 bases from J, leaving 9 bases between. CDR3 size: 13 residues. The CDR3 bases are TGTGCCAGCAGTTTTGGCAGTAGCTACGAGCAGTACTTC. Residues: CASSFGSSYEQYF.

This clone showed up just a few times. This rearrangement joins TRBV2 to TRBJ1-2; D is undetermined. The CDR3 is 12 amino acids. Germline values: CDR1 SNHLY, CDR2 FYNNEI. Trimming took 8 bases from V and 4 from J, leaving 11 bases between them. The CDR3 is CASGERAYGYTF. The CDR3 DNA follows: TGTGCCAGCGGGGAGAGGGCCTATGGCTACACCTTC.

V and J are TRBV11-1 and TRBJ2-3; D ambiguous. In germline, CDR1 is SGHAT, CDR2 FQDESV (reference sequence). This CDR3 is 13 amino acids long. The ends were cut back, 1 base at V and 5 bases at J, with 7 bases in the middle. This CDR3 reads CASSLGPQDTQYF. The CDR3 DNA reads as TGTGCCAGCAGCTTAGGACCGCAAGATACGCAGTATTTT.

CDR3 residues: CASSLRSTSYNYGYTF. The CDR3 DNA reads as TGTGCCAGCAGCTTGAGGTCGACATCCTATAACTATGGCTACACCTTC. The chain joins TRBV7-2 to TRBJ1-2; no reliable D call. Germline CDR1 reads SGHTA; CDR2 reads FQGNSA. The CDR3 consists of 16 residues. V dropped 3 bases and J dropped 1 base, with 15 bases sitting between them.

This clone was counted once. The gene calls are TRBV6-5 and TRBJ1-4; no definite D call. Per germline, CDR1 MNHEY and CDR2 SVGAGI. V gave up 6 bases and J gave up 8 bases, with 10 bases separating them. The CDR3 has 12 amino acids. The CDR3 DNA is TGTGCCAGCAGCCCCATGGGAGAAAAACTGTTTTTT. It codes for CASSPMGEKLFF.

The gene calls are TRBV6-1 and TRBJ1-3; no clear D. V lost 1 base and J 0 bases, leaving 7 bases between the germline ends. CDR1 and CDR2 from the germline V gene are MNHNS and SASEGT. The CDR3 has 15 residues. CDR3 in amino acids: CASSEGTSSGNTIYF. DNA of the CDR3: TGTGCCAGCAGTGAAGGCACGAGCTCTGGAAACACCATATATTTT.

CDR3 in amino acids: CASKDRGTSTDTQYF. The CDR3 DNA reads TGTGCCAGCAAAGACCGGGGAACTAGCACAGATACGCAGTATTTT. This chain links TRBV6-5 with TRBJ2-3; D is perhaps TRBD2 (5 bases). V shed 7 bases and J shed 0 bases, with 14 bases lying between them. The CDR3 consists of 15 residues. Germline V gives CDR1 MNHEY, CDR2 SVGAGI.

V and J are TRBV27 and TRBJ1-5; D gene uncertain. The CDR3 covers 18 residues. Germline CDR1 and CDR2: MNHEY and SMNVEV (reference sequence). V lost 3 bases to trimming and J lost 0 bases, with 18 bases between them. The CDR3 DNA follows: TGTGCCAGCAGTTTCCGGGCCTCGCCTAGTTATAGCAATCAGCCCCAGCATTTT. Translated, it gives CASSFRASPSYSNQPQHF.

This clone was picked up one time. V is TRBV30 and J is TRBJ1-2; 9 bases are shared with TRBD1. CDR3 length: 15 amino acids. Germline values: CDR1 GTSNPN, CDR2 SVGIG (reference sequence). After removal of 4 bases from V and 4 bases from J, the junction contained 10 bases not matched to a gene. This CDR3 is CAWIPRDRAAYGYTF. CDR3 DNA sequence: TGTGCCTGGATTCCCCGGGACAGGGCTGCCTATGGCTACACCTTC.

The V gene is TRBV18, the J gene TRBJ1-1, with D perhaps TRBD1 (5 bases). Trimming left V 2 bases short and J 4 bases short, with 8 bases between. This CDR3 is built from 13 residues. Looked up from germline, CDR1 is KGHSH and CDR2 is LQKENI. CDR3 in DNA: TGTGCCAGCTCACCAGGCAGGGCCACTGAAGCTTTCTTT. Residues: CASSPGRATEAFF.